Below, one T cell receptor (beta chain) is given with its context. These data originate in a study of shared clonotypes between healthy human individuals. Nashville, Tennessee was home to all donors, who were Caucasian adults. Into CD45RA+ naive and CD45RA-negative memory subsets, the CD4+ cells were split. Using immunoSEQ multiplex PCR, the repertoire was profiled, and TCRdb retains in-frame clones only, with some absent. Among some 300,000 clones listed, less than 75% were seen once. V was clipped by 0 bases and J by 3 bases; unmatched bases: 3. The CDR3 runs 15 residues. CDR1 is SGHDT and CDR2 is YYEEEE in the germline V gene.

The source of this sequence is a young man in good health. The chain is built from TRBV5-6 and TRBJ2-4; 7 positions match TRBD1. Input material: memory CD4+ T cells sorted from blood. As to subset: CD45RA-negative fraction. Written as DNA, the CDR3 is TGTGCCAGCAGCTTGGCGGCAGGGGGCAAAAACATTCAGTACTTC. Translating it yields CASSLAAGGKNIQYF.